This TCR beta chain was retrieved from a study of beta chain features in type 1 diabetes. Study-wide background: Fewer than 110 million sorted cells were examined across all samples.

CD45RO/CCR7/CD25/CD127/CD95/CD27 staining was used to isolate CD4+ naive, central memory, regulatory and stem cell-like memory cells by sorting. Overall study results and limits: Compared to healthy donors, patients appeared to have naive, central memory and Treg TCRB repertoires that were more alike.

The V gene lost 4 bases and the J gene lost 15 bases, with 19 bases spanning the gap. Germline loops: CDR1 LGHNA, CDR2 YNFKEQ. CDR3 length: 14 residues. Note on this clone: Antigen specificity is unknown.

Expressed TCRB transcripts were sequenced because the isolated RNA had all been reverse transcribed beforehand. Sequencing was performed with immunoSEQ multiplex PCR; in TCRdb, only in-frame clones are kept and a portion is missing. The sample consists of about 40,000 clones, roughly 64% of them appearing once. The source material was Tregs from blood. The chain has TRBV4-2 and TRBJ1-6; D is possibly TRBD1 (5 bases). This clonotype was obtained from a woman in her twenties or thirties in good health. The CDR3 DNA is TGTGCCAGCAGCCCTCTCCGGGACCAGGGACTCCTCCACTTT. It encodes CASSPLRDQGLLHF.